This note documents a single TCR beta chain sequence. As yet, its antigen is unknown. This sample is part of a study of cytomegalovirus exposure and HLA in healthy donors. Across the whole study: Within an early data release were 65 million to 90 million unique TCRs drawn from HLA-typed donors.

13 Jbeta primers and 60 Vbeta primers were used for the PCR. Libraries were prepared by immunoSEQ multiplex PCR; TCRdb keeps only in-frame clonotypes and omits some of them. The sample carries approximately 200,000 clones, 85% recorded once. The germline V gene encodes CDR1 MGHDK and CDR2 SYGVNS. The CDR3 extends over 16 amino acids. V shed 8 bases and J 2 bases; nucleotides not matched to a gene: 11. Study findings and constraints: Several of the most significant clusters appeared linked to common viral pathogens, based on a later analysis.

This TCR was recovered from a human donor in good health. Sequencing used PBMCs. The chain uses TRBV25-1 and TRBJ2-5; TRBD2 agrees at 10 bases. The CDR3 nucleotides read TGTGCCAGCGGTCCAGGGAGCGGGAGGGGGCAAGAGACCCAGTACTTC. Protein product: CASGPGSGRGQETQYF.